This TCR beta chain was sequenced in a study of blood T cell repertoires in COVID-19. The germline CDR1 and CDR2 sequences are MNHNS and SASEGT. CDR3 length equals 17 residues. J gave up 4 bases and V 2 bases, and 6 bases lay outside the gene matches. Clones were sequenced by immunoSEQ multiplex PCR, and TCRdb holds only the in-frame ones, with some missing. The sample contains hundreds of thousands of clones, 75% to 90% of which appear only once. Material: peripheral blood. The rearrangement joins TRBV6-1 to TRBJ2-2; 11 bases are a match to TRBD1. The receptor was derived from a woman in her fifties or sixties with COVID-19, enrolled during active disease. The CDR3 coding sequence is TGTGCCAGCAGTGAACGCCATGGGACAGGGGGCACCGGGGAGCTGTTTTTT. This translates into CASSERHGTGGTGELFF.